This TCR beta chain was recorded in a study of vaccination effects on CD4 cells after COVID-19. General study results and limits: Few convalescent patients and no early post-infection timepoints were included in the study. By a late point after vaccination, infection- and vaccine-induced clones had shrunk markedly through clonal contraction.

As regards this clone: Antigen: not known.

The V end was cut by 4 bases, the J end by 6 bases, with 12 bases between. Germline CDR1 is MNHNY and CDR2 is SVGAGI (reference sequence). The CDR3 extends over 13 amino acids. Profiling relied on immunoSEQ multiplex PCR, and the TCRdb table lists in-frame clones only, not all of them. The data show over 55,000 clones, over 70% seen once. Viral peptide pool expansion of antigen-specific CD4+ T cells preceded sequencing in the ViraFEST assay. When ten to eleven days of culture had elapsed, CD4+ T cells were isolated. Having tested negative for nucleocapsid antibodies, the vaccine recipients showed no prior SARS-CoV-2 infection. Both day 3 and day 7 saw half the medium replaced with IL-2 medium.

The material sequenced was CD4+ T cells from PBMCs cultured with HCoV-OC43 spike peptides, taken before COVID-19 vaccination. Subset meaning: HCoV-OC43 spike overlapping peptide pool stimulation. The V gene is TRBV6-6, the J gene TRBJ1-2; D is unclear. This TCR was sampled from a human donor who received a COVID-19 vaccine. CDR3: CASSLELIDGYTF. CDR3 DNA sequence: TGTGCCAGCAGTTTGGAGTTAATCGATGGCTACACCTTC.